These T cell receptor beta chains were read from a single sample in a study of cytomegalovirus exposure and HLA in healthy donors. The protocol was immunoSEQ multiplex PCR, while the TCRdb copy is restricted to in-frame clones and leaves out a portion. The sample yields about 140,000 clones, around 82% seen once. Sequenced material: PBMCs. These receptors came from a man aged 45-65 years in good health and CMV-seronegative. Both conserved end residues are part of each CDR3. Each record gives: CDR3 protein, J gene, V gene, D gene, clone size. The D gene is left open where the match is weak. Clone size appears in some rows only: once, few, many, or a class for an expanded clone.

CDR3 protein: CASSLAPGVAEQFF
J gene: TRBJ2-1
V gene: TRBV5-5
D gene: NA
clone size: few

CDR3 protein: CATSRGEGYSGANVLTF
J gene: TRBJ2-6
V gene: TRBV15
D gene: TRBD2
clone size: NA

CDR3 protein: CASSGQGLNTEAFF
J gene: TRBJ1-1
V gene: TRBV27
D gene: TRBD1
clone size: NA

CDR3 protein: CAWYYWENGEQYF
J gene: TRBJ2-7
V gene: TRBV30
D gene: NA
clone size: NA

CDR3 protein: CASTAGTGYTEAFF
J gene: TRBJ1-1
V gene: TRBV10-2
D gene: TRBD1
clone size: NA

CDR3 protein: CASSPINAGKNTEAFF
J gene: TRBJ1-1
V gene: TRBV5-8
D gene: NA
clone size: NA

CDR3 protein: CASSQDTPSGGEGYEQYF
J gene: TRBJ2-7
V gene: TRBV4-2
D gene: TRBD2
clone size: NA

CDR3 protein: CASGAGNDEQYF
J gene: TRBJ2-7
V gene: TRBV5-1
D gene: NA
clone size: NA

CDR3 protein: CASSYRGNTEAFF
J gene: TRBJ1-1
V gene: TRBV6-5
D gene: NA
clone size: NA

CDR3 protein: CASSSTAGNQPQHF
J gene: TRBJ1-5
V gene: TRBV5-6
D gene: NA
clone size: NA

CDR3 protein: CASSLRRGGTRDDSYNEQFF
J gene: TRBJ2-1
V gene: TRBV27
D gene: NA
clone size: NA

CDR3 protein: CASSARGLTSTDTQYF
J gene: TRBJ2-3
V gene: TRBV7-9
D gene: NA
clone size: NA

CDR3 protein: CASSIVTGGPGELFF
J gene: TRBJ2-2
V gene: TRBV19
D gene: TRBD1
clone size: once

CDR3 protein: CASSSVSAGYEKLFF
J gene: TRBJ1-4
V gene: TRBV7-2
D gene: NA
clone size: NA

CDR3 protein: CASSVEDRATGELFF
J gene: TRBJ2-2
V gene: TRBV6-1
D gene: TRBD1
clone size: NA

CDR3 protein: CASSFGGTPVGETQYF
J gene: TRBJ2-5
V gene: TRBV28
D gene: NA
clone size: NA

CDR3 protein: CASSPPPRSLFYGYTF
J gene: TRBJ1-2
V gene: TRBV18
D gene: NA
clone size: NA

CDR3 protein: CAITGYLYGYTF
J gene: TRBJ1-2
V gene: TRBV10-3
D gene: NA
clone size: NA

CDR3 protein: CASSPGTSGRRHNEQFF
J gene: TRBJ2-1
V gene: TRBV5-4
D gene: TRBD2
clone size: NA

CDR3 protein: CASTNNRARGTGELFF
J gene: TRBJ2-2
V gene: TRBV6-6
D gene: NA
clone size: NA

CDR3 protein: CATSRLNQETQYF
J gene: TRBJ2-5
V gene: TRBV15
D gene: NA
clone size: NA

CDR3 protein: CASNPGQGVNTEAFF
J gene: TRBJ1-1
V gene: TRBV19
D gene: TRBD1
clone size: NA

CDR3 protein: CAWSVRGGLAGGEQYF
J gene: TRBJ2-7
V gene: TRBV30
D gene: TRBD2
clone size: NA

CDR3 protein: CASSLERGPGETQYF
J gene: TRBJ2-5
V gene: TRBV7-3
D gene: TRBD2
clone size: NA

CDR3 protein: CASSGTGNEQFF
J gene: TRBJ2-1
V gene: TRBV2
D gene: TRBD1
clone size: NA

CDR3 protein: CASSSRGLAGGVGELFF
J gene: TRBJ2-2
V gene: TRBV13
D gene: TRBD2
clone size: NA

CDR3 protein: CASSSLGASWNEQFF
J gene: TRBJ2-1
V gene: TRBV27
D gene: NA
clone size: NA

CDR3 protein: CASSHGYISEAFF
J gene: TRBJ1-1
V gene: TRBV7-8
D gene: NA
clone size: NA

CDR3 protein: CASSGDSNEKLFF
J gene: TRBJ1-4
V gene: TRBV5-1
D gene: TRBD1
clone size: NA

CDR3 protein: CASSAGTSENTEAFF
J gene: TRBJ1-1
V gene: TRBV9
D gene: NA
clone size: NA

CDR3 protein: CASSLAGLVVDTQYF
J gene: TRBJ2-3
V gene: TRBV5-1
D gene: TRBD2
clone size: NA

CDR3 protein: CASRRLAGGGDTQYF
J gene: TRBJ2-3
V gene: TRBV6-1
D gene: TRBD2
clone size: few

CDR3 protein: CASSEVAGTDTQYF
J gene: TRBJ2-3
V gene: TRBV6-1
D gene: NA
clone size: NA

CDR3 protein: CASKILASLNEQFF
J gene: TRBJ2-1
V gene: TRBV28
D gene: NA
clone size: NA

CDR3 protein: CASSLRQGSGYTF
J gene: TRBJ1-2
V gene: TRBV11-2
D gene: NA
clone size: once

CDR3 protein: CASSPRTGANYGYTF
J gene: TRBJ1-2
V gene: TRBV5-1
D gene: NA
clone size: NA

CDR3 protein: CASSQDWVPLTSGGAQLSYEQYF
J gene: TRBJ2-7
V gene: TRBV14
D gene: TRBD2
clone size: NA

CDR3 protein: CASSHDGTDTQYF
J gene: TRBJ2-3
V gene: TRBV5-1
D gene: NA
clone size: NA

CDR3 protein: CASSLPGGEYEQYF
J gene: TRBJ2-7
V gene: TRBV5-6
D gene: TRBD1
clone size: NA

CDR3 protein: CASSPTSGTYNEQFF
J gene: TRBJ2-1
V gene: TRBV6-4
D gene: TRBD2
clone size: NA